These 10 T cell receptor beta chains originate from one sample sequenced in a study of CD4 T cells in relation to SARS-CoV-2 and coronaviruses. TCRdb's table, derived via immunoSEQ multiplex PCR, lists solely in-frame clones and lacks some. There are tens of thousands of clones in the sample; roughly 84% occur only once, and 0.95% to 1.5% lies in the top ten. The antigens of these receptors remain unknown. The sequencing input was naive CD4+ T cells from PBMCs, cultured in vitro. The sample's subset: naive CD4+ T cells isolated by negative enrichment. These receptors were collected from an adult with COVID-19.

The V gene is TRBV30, the J gene TRBJ1-5; no definite D call. Germline V gene data show CDR1 as GTSNPN and CDR2 as SVGIG (reference sequence). The ends were cut back, 2 bases at V and 3 bases at J, with 23 bases in the middle. This CDR3 spans 18 amino acids. This CDR3 reads CAWSRSGSGFVNNQPQHF. Here the CDR3 DNA reads TGTGCCTGGAGTAGATCTGGGAGCGGATTTGTGAACAATCAGCCCCAGCATTTT.

The chain couples TRBV5-1 to TRBJ1-5; 9 nucleotides match TRBD1. CDR3 length equals 15 residues. Per the germline V gene, CDR1 is SGHRS and CDR2 is YFSETQ. V dropped 4 bases and J dropped 5; count of bases not matched to a gene: 7. The CDR3, as DNA: TGCGCCAGCAGCCCCGGGACAGGGCTTGATCAGCCCCAGCATTTT. Translated: CASSPGTGLDQPQHF. Variable domain in full (rest from reference TRBV5-1 and TRBJ1-5): KAGVTQTPRYLIKTRGQQVTLSCSPISGHRSVSWYQQTPGQGLQFLFEYFSETQRNKGNFPGRFSGRQFSNSRSEMNVSTLELGDSALYLCASSPGTGLDQPQHFGDGTRLSIL.

CDR3 in amino acids: CASSLEQMNTEAFF. CDR3 in DNA: TGTGCCAGCAGCTTAGAACAAATGAACACTGAAGCTTTCTTT. The V gene is TRBV7-2, the J gene TRBJ1-1; D remains unclear. V lost 1 base, J lost 0 bases, and 6 bases lay in between. The CDR3 loop spans 14 amino acids. The V gene's germline CDR1 is SGHTA and CDR2 FQGNSA.

The V and J genes are TRBV27 and TRBJ1-1; 11 bases agree with TRBD1. V lost 6 bases, J lost 5 bases, and 5 bases stayed unmatched. This CDR3 is 14 amino acids long. Germline-derived CDR1 and CDR2 are MNHEY and SMNVEV (reference sequence). CDR3 in amino acids: CASRDRGQYTEAFF. The CDR3 DNA reads TGTGCCAGCAGGGACAGGGGGCAGTATACTGAAGCTTTCTTT.

The CDR3 loop reads CSVVRGSDDYEQYF. The CDR3 nucleotides read TGCAGCGTTGTGCGCGGGAGTGATGACTACGAGCAGTACTTC. The chain joins TRBV29-1 to TRBJ2-7, with TRBD2 identical over 7 bases. Germline CDR1 and CDR2: SQVTM and ANQGSEA. J was trimmed by 3 bases and V by 4 bases; bases with no gene match: 9. This CDR3 region has 14 residues.

The CDR3: CASSVQTGRYGYTF. The CDR3 DNA follows: TGTGCCAGCAGCGTACAGACAGGCCGCTATGGCTACACCTTC. The genes are TRBV9 and TRBJ1-2, with D possibly being TRBD1 (6 bases). V shed 1 base and J shed 4 bases, with 11 bases lying between them. The germline V gene encodes CDR1 SGDLS and CDR2 YYNGEE. The CDR3 extends over 14 amino acids.

The rearrangement links TRBV7-6 to TRBJ2-2, with D uncertain. Germline V lookup: CDR1 SGHVS, CDR2 FNYEAQ. This CDR3 region has 15 residues. V was shortened by 4 bases and J by 0 bases, with 9 bases between the two germline ends. The CDR3 nucleotides are TGTGCCAGCAGCTGGAACGCAGCGAACACCGGGGAGCTGTTTTTT. This gives the protein CASSWNAANTGELFF.

V is TRBV11-2 and J is TRBJ2-5; D is perhaps TRBD2 (5 bases). In germline, CDR1 is SGHAT, CDR2 FQNNGV. This CDR3 contains 15 residues. Trimming left V 5 bases short and J 5 bases short, with 18 bases between. In DNA, the CDR3 is TGTGCCAGCAGCGTGATCCTTACGGGATCCGAGACCCAGTACTTC. This sequence encodes CASSVILTGSETQYF.

This sequence joins TRBV27 and TRBJ2-2; 10 nucleotides align to TRBD2. Germline-derived CDR1 and CDR2 are MNHEY and SMNVEV (reference sequence). This CDR3 has 20 residues. V lost 3 bases to trimming and J lost 4 bases; unmatched junction nucleotides: 17. CDR3 nucleotide sequence: TGTGCCAGCAGTTTCAGTTCCCTACAAGGAGGGACTAGCGTCACCGGGGAGCTGTTTTTT. It translates to CASSFSSLQGGTSVTGELFF.

This rearrangement joins TRBV6-5 to TRBJ1-3; D is uncertain. The CDR3 consists of 15 residues. CDR1 is MNHEY, CDR2 SVGAGI, per germline. Trimming cost V 6 bases and J 1 base, with 13 bases left between them. The CDR3 region is CASSGRGMSGNTIYF. The CDR3 bases are TGTGCCAGCAGCGGGCGCGGGATGTCTGGAAACACCATATATTTT.